This T cell receptor beta chain was retrieved from a study of cytomegalovirus exposure and HLA in healthy donors. Primers for the PCR totalled 60 Vbeta and 13 Jbeta. Profiling relied on immunoSEQ multiplex PCR, and the TCRdb table lists in-frame clones only, not all of them. The sample shows approximately 44,000 clones, roughly nine tenths of them seen only once. The germline V and J ends were trimmed by 5 bases and 4 bases, with 14 bases remaining between them. The germline CDR1 and CDR2 sequences are SNHLY and FYNNEI. The CDR3 is 15 residues long. The receptor was isolated from a woman aged 35 to 49 in good health and CMV-seropositive. The chain joins TRBV2 to TRBJ1-4; possibly TRBD1 for D (6 bases). The sequencing sample was made of PBMCs. The CDR3 here is CASSSGGLSNEKLFF. CDR3 DNA sequence: TGTGCCAGCAGTTCCGGGGGGCTTAGTAATGAAAAACTGTTTTTT.